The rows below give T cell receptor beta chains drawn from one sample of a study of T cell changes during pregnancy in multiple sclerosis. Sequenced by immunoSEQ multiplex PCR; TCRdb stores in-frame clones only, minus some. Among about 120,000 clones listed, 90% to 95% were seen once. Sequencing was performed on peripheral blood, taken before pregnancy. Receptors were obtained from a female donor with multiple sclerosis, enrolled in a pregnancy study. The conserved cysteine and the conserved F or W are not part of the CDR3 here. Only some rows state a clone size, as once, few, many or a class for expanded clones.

cdr3_aa: ASSIWGAEAF
clone_size: once
v_call: TRBV19

cdr3_aa: ASSLSAGANVLT
clone_size: -
v_call: TRBV28

cdr3_aa: ASSETGSSYNEQF
clone_size: -
v_call: TRBV7-9

cdr3_aa: ASSKPGLGNEQF
clone_size: -
v_call: TRBV2

cdr3_aa: ASSPTGILSGNTIY
clone_size: -
v_call: TRBV19

cdr3_aa: ASSPSGGDQPQH
clone_size: -
v_call: TRBV18

cdr3_aa: ASSLELAGLNTEAF
clone_size: -
v_call: TRBV7-2

cdr3_aa: ASSQTLRLGANVLT
clone_size: -
v_call: TRBV7-2

cdr3_aa: ASSISSGAF
clone_size: -
v_call: TRBV19

cdr3_aa: ASSETGGMPYEQY
clone_size: -
v_call: TRBV9

cdr3_aa: ASSVEPGQESTDTQY
clone_size: -
v_call: TRBV5-1

cdr3_aa: ASSSSGGYQETQY
clone_size: once
v_call: TRBV11-2

cdr3_aa: ASSPRGSSYEQY
clone_size: -
v_call: TRBV19

cdr3_aa: ASRLAGSSQEQF
clone_size: -
v_call: TRBV4-2

cdr3_aa: ASGYGLAGTLAKNIQY
clone_size: -
v_call: TRBV2

cdr3_aa: ASRRTRVGTDTQY
clone_size: -
v_call: TRBV7-9

cdr3_aa: ASSYMPGWELF
clone_size: -
v_call: TRBV6-5

cdr3_aa: ASSSRAYEQY
clone_size: -
v_call: TRBV7-9